The rows below give T cell receptor beta chains drawn from one sample of a study of T cells in Graves' hyperthyroidism and ophthalmopathy. One entry per CDR3 protein results from TCRdb running MiXCR on the multiplex PCR reads. Of approximately 640,000 distinct CDR3 sequences detected, just under 45% appear once; the ten largest clones hold roughly 6.5%. Sequenced material: peripheral blood or thyroid tissue (not recorded which). These receptors were obtained from an adult man with Graves' disease, either hyperthyroidism or ophthalmopathy (not recorded which). CDR3s include the opening cysteine and the closing phenylalanine or tryptophan. Fields, in order: J gene, V gene, D gene, clone size, CDR3 protein, CDR3 DNA. The D gene is left open where the match is weak. For some rows the clone size is stated as once, few or many, or as a class when expanded; others skip it.

J gene: TRBJ2-7; V gene: TRBV9; D gene: -; clone size: many; CDR3 protein: CASSVSHGGGYEQYF; CDR3 DNA: TGTGCCAGCAGCGTCTCCCACGGCGGCGGCTACGAGCAGTACTTC
J gene: TRBJ1-6; V gene: TRBV7-8; D gene: TRBD1; clone size: once; CDR3 protein: CASSPPGQGARNSPLHF; CDR3 DNA: TGTGCCAGCAGCCCACCGGGACAGGGGGCGCGCAATTCACCCCTCCACTTT
J gene: TRBJ1-5; V gene: TRBV2; D gene: TRBD1; clone size: many; CDR3 protein: CASSEDTGGVGQPQHF; CDR3 DNA: TGTGCCAGCAGCGAGGACACAGGGGGTGTTGGCCAGCCCCAGCATTTT
J gene: TRBJ1-6; V gene: TRBV14; D gene: -; clone size: many; CDR3 protein: CASSQAQGWSPLHF; CDR3 DNA: TGTGCCAGCAGCCAAGCACAGGGTTGGTCACCCCTCCACTTT
J gene: TRBJ1-2; V gene: TRBV2; D gene: -; clone size: -; CDR3 protein: CASSSAQGGYGHTF; CDR3 DNA: TGTGCCAGCAGCTCGGCTCAGGGCGGCTATGGCCACACCTTC
J gene: TRBJ2-6; V gene: TRBV2; D gene: TRBD1; clone size: -; CDR3 protein: CASPGQWLSSGANVLTF; CDR3 DNA: TGTGCCAGTCCGGGACAGTGGCTCAGCTCTGGGGCCAACGTCCTGACTTTC
J gene: TRBJ1-2; V gene: TRBV29-1; D gene: TRBD1; clone size: many; CDR3 protein: CSVSRQGYGYTF; CDR3 DNA: TGCAGCGTTTCCAGACAGGGCTATGGCTACACCTTC
J gene: TRBJ1-2; V gene: TRBV5-1; D gene: -; clone size: -; CDR3 protein: CASSPFDRNYGYTF; CDR3 DNA: TGCGCCAGCAGCCCCTTCGACAGGAACTATGGCTACACCTTC
J gene: TRBJ1-5; V gene: TRBV20-1; D gene: -; clone size: few; CDR3 protein: CSAREPGNQPQHF; CDR3 DNA: TGCAGTGCTAGAGAACCGGGAAATCAGCCCCAGCATTTT
J gene: TRBJ1-2; V gene: TRBV29-1; D gene: TRBD1; clone size: -; CDR3 protein: CSPDRGPRDGYTF; CDR3 DNA: TGCAGCCCTGACAGGGGGCCCCGGGATGGCTACACCTTC
J gene: TRBJ1-6; V gene: TRBV10-3; D gene: -; clone size: -; CDR3 protein: CAISGQSGTPLHF; CDR3 DNA: TGTGCCATCAGTGGTCAATCCGGGACGCCCCTCCACTTT
J gene: TRBJ1-6; V gene: TRBV7-2; D gene: TRBD1; clone size: few; CDR3 protein: CASSPKQGARNSPLHF; CDR3 DNA: TGTGCCAGCAGCCCCAAACAGGGGGCAAGGAATTCACCCCTCCACTTT
J gene: TRBJ1-2; V gene: TRBV29-1; D gene: -; clone size: -; CDR3 protein: CSVVPQPRGSGGYTF; CDR3 DNA: TGCAGCGTTGTTCCCCAACCCAGGGGATCTGGGGGCTACACCTTC
J gene: TRBJ2-2; V gene: TRBV10-3; D gene: -; clone size: -; CDR3 protein: CAIRKTGGADTGELFF; CDR3 DNA: TGTGCCATCAGAAAAACGGGGGGCGCCGACACCGGGGAGCTGTTTTTT
J gene: TRBJ1-1; V gene: TRBV7-9; D gene: -; clone size: -; CDR3 protein: CASSLPPNTEAFF; CDR3 DNA: TGTGCCAGCAGCTTACCCCCGAACACTGAAGCTTTCTTT
J gene: TRBJ2-2; V gene: TRBV2; D gene: TRBD1; clone size: few; CDR3 protein: CASRRTGRNTGELFF; CDR3 DNA: TGTGCCAGCAGGCGGACAGGGCGGAACACCGGGGAGCTGTTTTTT
J gene: TRBJ1-1; V gene: TRBV29-1; D gene: -; clone size: -; CDR3 protein: CSVGGGGHAEAFF; CDR3 DNA: TGCAGCGTTGGAGGCGGGGGGCATGCTGAAGCTTTCTTT
J gene: TRBJ2-1; V gene: TRBV2; D gene: -; clone size: -; CDR3 protein: CASSVTKDHEQFF; CDR3 DNA: TGTGCCAGCAGCGTAACAAAGGACCATGAGCAGTTCTTC
J gene: TRBJ2-5; V gene: TRBV9; D gene: TRBD1; clone size: -; CDR3 protein: CASSATGGGLEETQYF; CDR3 DNA: TGTGCCAGCAGCGCCACAGGGGGCGGGTTGGAAGAGACCCAGTACTTC
J gene: TRBJ1-5; V gene: TRBV20-1; D gene: TRBD1; clone size: -; CDR3 protein: CSADRGCQPNQPQHF; CDR3 DNA: TGCAGCGCGGACAGGGGTTGCCAGCCCAATCAGCCCCAGCATTTT
J gene: TRBJ1-2; V gene: TRBV7-8; D gene: -; clone size: -; CDR3 protein: CASSLGANDGYTF; CDR3 DNA: TGTGCCAGCAGCTTAGGGGCGAACGATGGCTACACCTTC
J gene: TRBJ1-3; V gene: TRBV11-3; D gene: -; clone size: few; CDR3 protein: CASSPLGGTSGNTIYF; CDR3 DNA: TGTGCCAGCAGCCCACTAGGGGGAACTTCTGGAAACACCATATATTTT
J gene: TRBJ1-4; V gene: TRBV2; D gene: TRBD1; clone size: -; CDR3 protein: CASSGGQVGEKLFF; CDR3 DNA: TGTGCCAGCAGTGGCGGACAGGTCGGCGAAAAACTGTTTTTT
J gene: TRBJ2-5; V gene: TRBV7-6; D gene: -; clone size: many; CDR3 protein: CASSLTADLQETQYF; CDR3 DNA: TGTGCCAGCAGCTTAACGGCGGACCTTCAAGAGACCCAGTACTTC
J gene: TRBJ2-2; V gene: TRBV15; D gene: -; clone size: -; CDR3 protein: CATSREGDRELFF; CDR3 DNA: TGTGCCACCAGCAGAGAGGGGGACAGGGAGCTGTTTTTT
J gene: TRBJ2-7; V gene: TRBV25-1; D gene: TRBD1; clone size: -; CDR3 protein: CASQASTGENPDPGEQYF; CDR3 DNA: TGTGCCAGCCAAGCCTCGACAGGGGAAAACCCAGACCCGGGCGAGCAGTACTTC
J gene: TRBJ2-7; V gene: TRBV7-2; D gene: TRBD1; clone size: many; CDR3 protein: CASSTTGSYEQYF; CDR3 DNA: TGTGCCAGCAGCACGACAGGGAGTTACGAGCAGTACTTC
J gene: TRBJ1-2; V gene: TRBV25-1; D gene: TRBD1; clone size: -; CDR3 protein: CAAPDRDVGGYTF; CDR3 DNA: TGTGCCGCCCCCGACAGGGATGTAGGTGGCTACACCTTC
J gene: TRBJ1-1; V gene: TRBV24-1; D gene: -; clone size: many; CDR3 protein: CATSDRQERSEAFF; CDR3 DNA: TGTGCCACCAGTGACCGACAGGAGAGGTCTGAAGCTTTCTTT
J gene: TRBJ2-2; V gene: TRBV14; D gene: -; clone size: few; CDR3 protein: CASSQRSGAHTGELFF; CDR3 DNA: TGTGCCAGCAGCCAACGATCAGGGGCCCACACCGGGGAGCTGTTTTTT
J gene: TRBJ1-3; V gene: TRBV9; D gene: -; clone size: -; CDR3 protein: CASSQGRIGNTIYF; CDR3 DNA: TGTGCCAGCAGCCAAGGGAGGATTGGAAACACCATATATTTT
J gene: TRBJ1-1; V gene: TRBV2; D gene: -; clone size: once; CDR3 protein: CASSDGVSGRGLAFF; CDR3 DNA: TGTGCCAGCAGTGATGGGGTCTCTGGAAGGGGTTTAGCTTTCTTT
J gene: TRBJ2-5; V gene: TRBV11-2; D gene: -; clone size: -; CDR3 protein: CASSLDGGRETQYF; CDR3 DNA: TGTGCCAGCAGCTTAGATGGGGGGCGAGAGACCCAGTACTTC
J gene: TRBJ2-7; V gene: TRBV24-1; D gene: -; clone size: -; CDR3 protein: CATSANRGSDPYEQYF; CDR3 DNA: TGTGCCACCAGTGCAAATCGGGGGAGCGATCCCTACGAGCAGTACTTC
J gene: TRBJ2-7; V gene: TRBV10-2; D gene: -; clone size: many; CDR3 protein: CASSEFGESYEQYF; CDR3 DNA: TGCGCCAGCAGTGAGTTTGGGGAAAGCTACGAGCAGTACTTC
J gene: TRBJ1-5; V gene: TRBV19; D gene: -; clone size: many; CDR3 protein: CASRGTVNQPQHF; CDR3 DNA: TGTGCCAGCAGAGGGACGGTGAATCAGCCCCAGCATTTT
J gene: TRBJ1-2; V gene: TRBV25-1; D gene: TRBD1; clone size: -; CDR3 protein: CASFDRVNGYTF; CDR3 DNA: TGTGCCAGCTTTGACAGGGTCAATGGCTACACCTTC
J gene: TRBJ1-4; V gene: TRBV6-6; D gene: -; clone size: few; CDR3 protein: CAGGMFEEKLFF; CDR3 DNA: TGTGCCGGAGGCATGTTTGAAGAAAAACTGTTTTTT
J gene: TRBJ1-6; V gene: TRBV10-3; D gene: -; clone size: -; CDR3 protein: CAISEFEGRDSPLHF; CDR3 DNA: TGTGCCATCAGTGAATTCGAGGGTCGGGATTCACCCCTCCACTTT
J gene: TRBJ1-2; V gene: TRBV19; D gene: -; clone size: many; CDR3 protein: CATGPDYGYTF; CDR3 DNA: TGTGCCACCGGGCCCGACTATGGCTACACCTTC
J gene: TRBJ2-6; V gene: TRBV15; D gene: -; clone size: -; CDR3 protein: CATSRTGANVLTF; CDR3 DNA: TGTGCCACCAGCAGGACAGGGGCCAACGTCCTGACTTTC
J gene: TRBJ2-7; V gene: TRBV19; D gene: TRBD1; clone size: -; CDR3 protein: CASSTEGQGIPGYEQYF; CDR3 DNA: TGTGCCAGTAGTACCGAGGGACAGGGCATCCCTGGCTACGAGCAGTACTTC
J gene: TRBJ1-2; V gene: TRBV7-2; D gene: TRBD1; clone size: -; CDR3 protein: CASSQIQGVGGYTF; CDR3 DNA: TGCGCCAGCAGCCAGATACAGGGGGTGGGCGGCTACACCTTC
J gene: TRBJ2-2; V gene: TRBV12-3/TRBV12-4; D gene: -; clone size: -; CDR3 protein: CASSSVSGELFF; CDR3 DNA: TGTGCCAGCAGTTCAGTCTCCGGGGAGCTGTTTTTT
J gene: TRBJ1-1; V gene: TRBV12-3/TRBV12-4; D gene: TRBD1; clone size: few; CDR3 protein: CASATGPTEAFF; CDR3 DNA: TGTGCCAGCGCGACAGGGCCCACTGAAGCTTTCTTT
J gene: TRBJ1-2; V gene: TRBV6-1; D gene: -; clone size: few; CDR3 protein: CASSEVDNYGYTF; CDR3 DNA: TGTGCCAGCAGTGAAGTTGACAACTATGGCTACACCTTC
J gene: TRBJ1-6; V gene: TRBV9; D gene: -; clone size: many; CDR3 protein: CASSVEGNRGSPLHF; CDR3 DNA: TGTGCCAGCAGCGTAGAAGGAAACCGGGGTTCACCCCTCCACTTT
J gene: TRBJ2-7; V gene: TRBV10-1; D gene: -; clone size: many; CDR3 protein: CASSESGGSLGEQYF; CDR3 DNA: TGCGCCAGCAGTGAGAGTGGGGGCTCCCTCGGCGAGCAGTACTTC
J gene: TRBJ1-3; V gene: TRBV7-2; D gene: -; clone size: many; CDR3 protein: CASSFRQLTGNTIYF; CDR3 DNA: TGTGCCAGCAGCTTTCGCCAGCTGACGGGAAACACCATATATTTT